The subject of this entry is one T cell receptor (beta chain). The antigen remains unidentified. V shed 4 bases, J shed 4 bases, and the junction held 7 bases outside the gene matches. CDR3 length equals 14 residues. CDR1 is GTSNPN, CDR2 SVGIG, per germline (reference sequence). These data belong to a study of cytomegalovirus exposure and HLA in healthy donors. In the study overall: Earlier results showed roughly 120 million unique TCR beta sequences derived from approximately 170 million T cells.

Amplification used 60 Vbeta primers and 13 Jbeta primers. Measured with immunoSEQ multiplex PCR; TCRdb has only the in-frame clones, and not every one. The sample yields tens of thousands of clones, approximately 80% seen once. Study results and caveats: Later on, a genetic analysis was performed. It linked a missense variant in DCLRE1C with V- and J-gene trimming of TCR beta.

Input material: PBMCs. The chain is built from TRBV30 and TRBJ1-1; 9 nucleotides align to TRBD1. The source of this sequence is a man younger than 45 in good health and CMV-seropositive. In nucleotides, the CDR3 is TGTGCCTGGAAAGACAGGGGGTGGGTCACTGAAGCTTTCTTT. It specifies CAWKDRGWVTEAFF.